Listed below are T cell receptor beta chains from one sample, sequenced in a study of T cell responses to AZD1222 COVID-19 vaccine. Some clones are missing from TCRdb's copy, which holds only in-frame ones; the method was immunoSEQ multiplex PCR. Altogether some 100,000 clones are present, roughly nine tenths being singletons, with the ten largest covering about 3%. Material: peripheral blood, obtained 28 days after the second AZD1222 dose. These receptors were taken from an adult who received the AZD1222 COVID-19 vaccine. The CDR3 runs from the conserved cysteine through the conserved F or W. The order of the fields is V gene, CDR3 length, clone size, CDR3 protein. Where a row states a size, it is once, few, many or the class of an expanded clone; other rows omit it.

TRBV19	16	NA	CASRVTGPYSNQPQHF
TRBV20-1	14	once	CSASTGTGSYGYTF
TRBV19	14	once	CASSKTGTKTEAFF
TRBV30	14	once	CAWSVLEKRTEAFF
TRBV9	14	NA	CASSVAGQNDGYTF
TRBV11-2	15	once	CASSFGTTSSYEQYF
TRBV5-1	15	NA	CASSLETGPNYGYTF
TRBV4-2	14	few	CASSRISTSYEQYF
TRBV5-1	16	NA	CASSPTAGLLETEAFF
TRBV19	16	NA	CASTREFSYSNQPQHF
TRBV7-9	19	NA	CASSLGRNDLRTTNEKLFF
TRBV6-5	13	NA	CASRRGQLYGYTF
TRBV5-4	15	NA	CASSQSGWGPDTQYF
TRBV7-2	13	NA	CASSLVHTDTQYF
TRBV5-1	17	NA	CASSPRTGTGLGETQYF
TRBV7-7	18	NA	CASSRSWRGGKVDYGYTF
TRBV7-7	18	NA	CASSLSCLGDGGNQPQHF
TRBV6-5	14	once	CATPDREGSYEQYF
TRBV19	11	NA	CASRTYTEAFF
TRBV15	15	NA	CATSREWGGNQPQHF
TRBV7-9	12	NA	CASNRVNEKLFF
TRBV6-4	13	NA	CASSAQGTDTQYF
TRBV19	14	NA	CASRPQGEYSEAFF
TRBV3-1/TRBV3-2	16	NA	CASSQEPRSPGNTIYF
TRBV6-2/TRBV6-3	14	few	CASSPRGYNQPQHF
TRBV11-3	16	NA	CASSLGRFGQGNEQYF
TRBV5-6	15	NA	CASSRRSSYNSPLHF
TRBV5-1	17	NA	CASSLFPPGMNTGELFF
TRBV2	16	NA	CASSHTRQGGNTEAFF
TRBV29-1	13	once	CSVEQGNTGELFF
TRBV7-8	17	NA	CASSSRTGLKMNTEAFF
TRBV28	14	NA	CASSLWQNVYGYTF
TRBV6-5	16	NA	CASSYSPPKAGYGYTF
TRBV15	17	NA	CATSRGRLGGNTGELFF
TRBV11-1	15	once	CASSFGGSDTGELFF
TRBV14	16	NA	CASSQDSDYPRGELFF
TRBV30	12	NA	CAWKASGNTIYF
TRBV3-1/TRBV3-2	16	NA	CASSQVFTGGYEKLFF
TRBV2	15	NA	CASRSTEEKRGTQYF
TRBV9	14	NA	CASSVTDYNEKLFF
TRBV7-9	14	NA	CASSLRQNTGELFF
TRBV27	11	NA	CASGFTETQYF
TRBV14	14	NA	CASSQVGGSYEQYF
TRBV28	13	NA	CASSPSANSPLHF
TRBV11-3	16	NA	CASSLGRTGGGEKLFF